The 9 T cell receptor beta chains presented below share a single source sample, sequenced in a study of metastatic and nonmetastatic thyroid tumors. TCRdb re-called clones via MiXCR from the PCR reads. The sample carries roughly 7,100 clones, roughly 30% recorded once. None of the patients had undergone any treatment ahead of thyroid surgery. Sequenced sample: adjacent normal tissue. The receptors stem from a female donor with papillary thyroid cancer or a benign thyroid nodule (not recorded which). Some clones in this sample may be carry-over from other donors' samples.

This chain links TRBV19 with TRBJ2-1; TRBD1 might be the D (6 bases). The germline V gene encodes CDR1 LNHDA and CDR2 SQIVND (reference sequence). The CDR3 consists of 11 residues. V lost 10 bases and J 14 bases, leaving 18 bases between the germline ends. CDR3 sequence reads: CAIRLGAAEFF. The DNA of the CDR3 is TGTGCCATTCGGCTGGGGGCCGCTGAGTTCTTC. Supplemented by reference TRBV19 and TRBJ2-1, the full variable domain reads DGGITQSPKYLFRKEGQNVTLSCEQNLNHDAMYWYRQDPGQGLRLIYYSQIVNDFQKGDIAEGYSVSREKKESFPLTVTSAQKNPTAFYLCAIRLGAAEFFGPGTRLTVL.

The table lists this clone with a count of one. CDR3 protein: CSAKTADHNQPQHF. CDR3 DNA: TGCAGTGCTAAGACAGCAGATCACAATCAGCCCCAGCATTTT. V is TRBV20-1 and J is TRBJ1-5; tentative D call: TRBD1 (5 bases). CDR1 and CDR2 from the germline V gene are DFQATT and SNEGSKA (reference sequence). The CDR3 has 14 residues. Deletions cut 4 bases from V and 3 bases from J, with 13 bases between.

This chain joins TRBV20-1 and TRBJ1-2, with D possibly being TRBD1 (5 bases). In germline, CDR1 is DFQATT, CDR2 SNEGSKA (reference sequence). The ends were cut back, 1 base at V and 2 bases at J, with 8 bases in the middle. The CDR3 runs 13 residues. Written as DNA, the CDR3 is TGCAGTGCTAGAGTACAGGCAAACTATGGCTACACCTTC. Residues: CSARVQANYGYTF.

This clone showed up just a few times. The chain uses TRBV10-3 and TRBJ2-3; 11 bases are shared with TRBD1. The CDR3 has 15 residues. Per germline, CDR1 ENHRY and CDR2 SYGVKD. V was pared by 6 bases and J by 1 base, with 3 bases of the junction left unmatched. CDR3 residues: CAIREGQGGTDTQYF. CDR3 bases: TGTGCCATCAGGGAGGGACAGGGGGGCACAGATACGCAGTATTTT.

This clone was recorded a few times. This sequence joins TRBV6-1 and TRBJ1-5; D is uncertain. The V and J ends lost 5 bases and 7 bases respectively, with 15 bases between them. Germline loops: CDR1 MNHNS, CDR2 SASEGT. This CDR3 spans 14 amino acids. CDR3 coding DNA: TGTGCCAGCAGTAATGAGGGTTCATCCCAGCCCCAGCATTTT. It is translated as CASSNEGSSQPQHF.

The table lists this clone with many counts. The V call is TRBV5-1, the J call TRBJ2-5, with TRBD2 as a possible D gene (6 bases). Trimming removed 2 bases at V and 1 base at J, with 9 bases between. Germline V gives CDR1 SGHRS, CDR2 YFSETQ. This CDR3 is built from 14 residues. The CDR3 is CASSFRTTQETQYF. In DNA form, the CDR3 reads TGCGCCAGCAGCTTCAGGACTACCCAAGAGACCCAGTACTTC.

By its share, this clone is medium-sized (0.01 to 0.1%). The rearrangement links TRBV19 to TRBJ1-5; D unresolved. V shed 2 bases and J shed 5 bases, with 13 bases lying between them. Germline CDR1 LNHDA, CDR2 SQIVND (reference sequence). The length of the CDR3 is 15 residues. CDR3 loop: CASSIQSRPDQPQHF. The CDR3 DNA reads as TGTGCCAGTAGTATACAGTCCAGACCCGATCAGCCCCAGCATTTT.

Sample share makes this clone medium-sized. The rearrangement joins TRBV19 to TRBJ2-2; D is possibly TRBD2 (6 bases). There are 18 residues in the CDR3. Trimming stripped 4 bases from V and 4 bases from J, with 22 bases between. Germline values: CDR1 LNHDA, CDR2 SQIVND (reference sequence). The CDR3 protein is CASSTHTTRAYGTGELFF. CDR3 DNA: TGTGCCAGTAGTACTCATACGACTAGAGCCTATGGCACCGGGGAGCTGTTTTTT.

This clone was counted between two and nine times. The rearrangement uses TRBV7-2 and TRBJ2-2; D may be TRBD2 (5 bases). V gave up 9 bases and J gave up 6 bases, with 11 bases separating them. The CDR3 is made up of 12 amino acids. Germline CDR1 is SGHTA and CDR2 is FQGNSA. The DNA for the CDR3 is TGTGCCAGAGGAAAGAGGGCCGGGGAGCTGTTTTTT. This encodes CARGKRAGELFF.